This T cell receptor (beta chain) came from a study of OX40 agonist ivuxolimab in advanced cancers. Profiled with immunoSEQ multiplex PCR; TCRdb holds only in-frame clones, not every one. This repertoire shows approximately 13,000 clones, about 78% found once; its top ten account for 35% to 45%. Germline V gives CDR1 LNHDA, CDR2 SQIVND (reference sequence). Deletions cut 4 bases from V and 2 bases from J, with 9 bases between. This CDR3 spans 14 amino acids. The chain carries TRBV19 and TRBJ2-1; the D gene is possibly TRBD2 (7 bases). The sequence derives from an adult with an advanced solid tumor such as melanoma, head and neck, liver or kidney cancer. Sample: CD4+ or CD8+ T cells sorted from blood, taken in a trial of the OX40 agonist ivuxolimab. The CDR3 is CASSRGGTYNEQFF. For the CDR3, the DNA is TGTGCCAGTAGTAGGGGGGGCACCTACAATGAGCAGTTCTTC.